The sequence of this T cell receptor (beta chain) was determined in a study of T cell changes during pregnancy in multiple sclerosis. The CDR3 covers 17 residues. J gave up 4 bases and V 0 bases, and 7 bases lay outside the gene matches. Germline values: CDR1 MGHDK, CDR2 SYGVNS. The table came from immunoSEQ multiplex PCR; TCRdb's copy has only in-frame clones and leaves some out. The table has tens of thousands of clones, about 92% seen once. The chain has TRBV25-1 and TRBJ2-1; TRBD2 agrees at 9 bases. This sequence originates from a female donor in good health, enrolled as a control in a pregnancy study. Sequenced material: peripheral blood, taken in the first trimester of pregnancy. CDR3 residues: CASSEYAGGVGYNEQFF. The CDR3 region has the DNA TGTGCCAGCAGTGAATATGCGGGGGGGGTTGGATACAATGAGCAGTTCTTC.